The 5 T cell receptor beta chains listed next were all sequenced from one sample in a study of blood T cells in healthy people across ages. Through a sample-barcoded 5' primer and a J-beta primer mix, a second PCR was run for about 6 to 11 cycles. TCRdb re-derived calls from the 5' RACE reads in MiXCR, one entry per CDR3 protein. The sample holds about 1.8 million distinct CDR3 sequences, less than 50% seen once. The sample consisted of blood. The receptors were gathered from a woman aged 40 to 49 in good health.

The V call is TRBV7-2, the J call TRBJ2-5; D is ambiguous. Trimming shortened V by 2 bases and J by 2 bases, and 9 bases separated the two germline ends. Per germline, CDR1 SGHTA and CDR2 FQGNSA. This CDR3 spans 14 amino acids. This chain's CDR3 is CASSLRIKQETQYF. The CDR3 DNA reads TGTGCCAGCAGCTTAAGGATTAAACAAGAGACCCAGTACTTC.

The chain combines TRBV7-2 with TRBJ2-1; D perhaps matches TRBD2 (7 bases). Trimming took off 1 base at V and 7 bases at J, with 17 bases between the two ends. The CDR3 is 16 residues long. Germline lookup yields CDR1 SGHTA and CDR2 FQGNSA. Here the CDR3 reads CASSLGGGELRNEQFF. The CDR3 region has the DNA TGTGCCAGCAGCTTAGGCGGGGGCGAGCTAAGAAATGAGCAGTTCTTC.

The chain couples TRBV9 to TRBJ2-1; 7 nucleotides match TRBD1. Germline V gene sequence: CDR1 SGDLS, CDR2 YYNGEE. V lost 2 bases and J lost 4; bases outside the gene matches: 6. CDR3 length equals 15 residues. The CDR3 DNA reads TGTGCCAGCAGCGTCACTCCGGGACAGTACAATGAGCAGTTCTTC. Amino acids: CASSVTPGQYNEQFF.

The chain carries TRBV3-1 and TRBJ2-1, with 8 nucleotides matching TRBD2. Trimming removed 5 bases from V and 6 bases from J; junction bases left unmatched: 9. This CDR3 is built from 15 residues. Per germline, CDR1 LGHDT and CDR2 YNNKEL (reference sequence). CDR3: CASSYTGTSGNEQFF. The CDR3 nucleotides are TGTGCCAGCAGCTACACCGGGACTAGTGGCAATGAGCAGTTCTTC.

CDR3: CSVGPGYGYTF. CDR3 in DNA: TGCAGCGTTGGGCCAGGCTATGGCTACACCTTC. The chain carries TRBV29-1 and TRBJ1-2; D ambiguous. The CDR3 has 11 amino acids. Germline V gene sequence: CDR1 SQVTM, CDR2 ANQGSEA. The ends were cut back, 4 bases at V and 4 bases at J, with 7 bases in the middle.